One sample yielded the 8 T cell receptor beta chains listed below, sequenced in a study of CD8+ T cells in alopecia areata. Investigators isolated RNA and reverse transcribed it into cDNA to act as the sequencing template. Only in-frame clones appear in the TCRdb table, and some are missing; sequencing was by immunoSEQ multiplex PCR. This repertoire shows 150,000 to 200,000 clones, 67% found once; its top ten account for about an eighth. This sample comprised CD8+ T cells sorted from blood, obtained at week 0. The source of these receptors is a human donor with alopecia areata.

This clone has only one observation. This sequence joins TRBV9 and TRBJ2-7; 9 positions agree with TRBD1. This CDR3 comprises 16 residues. In germline, CDR1 is SGDLS, CDR2 YYNGEE. Losses at the gene ends were 0 bases for V and 3 bases for J; bases not matched to a gene: 7. CDR3 nucleotides: TGTGCCAGCAGCGTAGGTGGGGACAGGGTTCTCTACGAGCAGTACTTC. Protein: CASSVGGDRVLYEQYF. Combining the CDR3 with reference TRBV9 and TRBJ2-7 gives the whole variable domain DSGVTQTPKHLITATGQRVTLRCSPRSGDLSVYWYQQSLDQGLQFLIQYYNGEERAKGNILERFSAQQFPDLHSELNLSSLELGDSALYFCASSVGGDRVLYEQYFGPGTRLTVT.

The V gene is TRBV2, the J gene TRBJ2-3, with D perhaps matching TRBD2 (5 bases). CDR1 and CDR2 from the germline V gene are SNHLY and FYNNEI. The CDR3 sequence is 16 residues long. V shed 6 bases and J shed 0 bases, with 16 bases lying between them. The CDR3 is CASSSASGFSTDTQYF. CDR3 coding DNA: TGTGCCAGCAGCTCTGCGAGCGGCTTTAGCACAGATACGCAGTATTTT.

The rearrangement joins TRBV9 to TRBJ2-5, with 8 bases lining up with TRBD1. In germline, CDR1 is SGDLS, CDR2 YYNGEE. V dropped 0 bases and J dropped 4; count of bases not matched to a gene: 14. The CDR3 runs 18 residues. Written as DNA, the CDR3 is TGTGCCAGCAGCGTAGGGGTTTCACAGGGGGACTTGAGAGAGACCCAGTACTTC. It codes for CASSVGVSQGDLRETQYF.

This chain links TRBV6-1 with TRBJ2-3; D may be TRBD2 (5 bases). Deletions cut 6 bases from V and 5 bases from J, with 6 bases between. This CDR3 comprises 11 residues. Germline CDR1 MNHNS, CDR2 SASEGT. CDR3 nucleotides: TGTGCCAGCAGAGGGAGAGATACGCAGTATTTT. Translating gives CASRGRDTQYF.

This chain connects TRBV29-1 to TRBJ2-1; 9 bases match TRBD1. Germline-derived CDR1 and CDR2 are SQVTM and ANQGSEA. This CDR3 is built from 16 residues. V dropped 1 base and J dropped 7; count of bases not matched to a gene: 11. The CDR3 region is CSVEGHRDREYNEQFF. CDR3 DNA sequence: TGCAGCGTTGAAGGACACCGGGACAGGGAATATAATGAGCAGTTCTTC.

V is TRBV29-1 and J is TRBJ2-5; 8 nucleotides match TRBD2. The CDR3 has 14 residues. V gave up 6 bases and J gave up 5 bases; unmatched junction bases: 11. Per the germline V gene, CDR1 is SQVTM and CDR2 is ANQGSEA. CDR3 coding DNA: TGCAGCGTGGACTCGGGGGGGGTTCGTGAGACCCAGTACTTC. Encoded protein: CSVDSGGVRETQYF.

The rearrangement links TRBV27 to TRBJ1-2; D is unresolved. Looked up from germline, CDR1 is MNHEY and CDR2 is SMNVEV (reference sequence). This CDR3 spans 13 amino acids. V was trimmed by 6 bases and J by 3 bases, leaving 11 bases between them. CDR3 nucleotide sequence: TGTGCCAGCAGCCCCGGACGGCACTATGGCTACACCTTC. The encoded protein is CASSPGRHYGYTF.

This clone was detected only a few times. The chain links TRBV29-1 to TRBJ2-7, with 8 bases aligning to TRBD1. V shed 7 bases, J shed 1 base, and the junction held 6 bases outside the gene matches. The CDR3 has 13 amino acids. Germline V gene sequence: CDR1 SQVTM, CDR2 ANQGSEA. In DNA, the CDR3 is TGCAGCGGGACAGGGTCTGGATCCTACGAGCAGTACTTC. Protein product: CSGTGSGSYEQYF.